This T cell receptor beta chain came from a study of blood T cells in healthy people across ages. From germline, CDR1 is DFQATT and CDR2 SNEGSKA (reference sequence). The CDR3 extends over 14 amino acids. Deletions cut 6 bases from V and 1 base from J, with 13 bases between. Using a J-beta primer mix together with a sample-barcoded 5' primer, a second PCR was run for roughly 7 to 11 cycles. TCRdb re-derived calls from the 5' RACE reads in MiXCR, one entry per CDR3 protein. Of approximately 580,000 distinct CDR3 sequences listed, 24% are singletons. These same records also appear under a second study, on T cells of mothers and their children.

The clonotype comes from a boy between 10 and 17 years old in good health. V and J are TRBV20-1 and TRBJ1-5; weak D call: TRBD1 (5 bases). The sequenced sample was blood. DNA for the CDR3: TGCAGTGCCCACGAGGGGTCAAGCAATCAGCCCCAGCATTTT. It is translated as CSAHEGSSNQPQHF.